This T cell receptor beta chain was profiled in a study of OX40 agonist ivuxolimab in advanced cancers. About the study: Enrolled patients in dose escalation had cancers that were hepatocellular carcinoma, melanoma, renal cell or head and neck cancer. Points from the study as a whole: Clonal expansion was seen in CD4+ and CD8+ blood T cells by week 6 at 0.1 to 3.0 mg/kg.

With respect to this clone: Its antigen is unidentified.

CDR3 length: 14 amino acids. J gave up 1 base and V 7 bases, and 9 bases lay outside the gene matches. The germline V gene has CDR1 SQVTM and CDR2 ANQGSEA. The data were produced by immunoSEQ multiplex PCR, yet TCRdb's version contains in-frame clones alone and is incomplete. This sample yields about 83,000 clones, of which around 92% are seen a single time; about 8.6% belongs to the top ten. The chain is built from TRBV29-1 and TRBJ1-2; 7 positions match TRBD1. The sample was CD4+ or CD8+ T cells sorted from blood, taken in a trial of the OX40 agonist ivuxolimab. The clonotype was recovered from an adult with an advanced solid tumor such as melanoma, head and neck, liver or kidney cancer. In DNA, the CDR3 is TGCAGCGATGGACAGGCCTGGAGTAACTATGGCTACACCTTC. This codes for CSDGQAWSNYGYTF.